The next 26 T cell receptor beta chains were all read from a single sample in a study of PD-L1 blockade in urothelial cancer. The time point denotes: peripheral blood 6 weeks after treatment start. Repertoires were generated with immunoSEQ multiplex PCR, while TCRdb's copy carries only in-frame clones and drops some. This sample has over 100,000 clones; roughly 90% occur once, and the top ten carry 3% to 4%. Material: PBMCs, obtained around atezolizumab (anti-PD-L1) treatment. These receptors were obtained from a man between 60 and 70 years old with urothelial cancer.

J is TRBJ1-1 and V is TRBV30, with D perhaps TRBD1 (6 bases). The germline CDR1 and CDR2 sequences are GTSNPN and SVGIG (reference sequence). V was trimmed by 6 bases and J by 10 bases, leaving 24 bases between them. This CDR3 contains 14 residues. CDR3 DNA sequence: TGTGCCTGCCCTTGGGGGGGGACAAATATGGGAGCTTTCTTT. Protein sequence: CACPWGGTNMGAFF.

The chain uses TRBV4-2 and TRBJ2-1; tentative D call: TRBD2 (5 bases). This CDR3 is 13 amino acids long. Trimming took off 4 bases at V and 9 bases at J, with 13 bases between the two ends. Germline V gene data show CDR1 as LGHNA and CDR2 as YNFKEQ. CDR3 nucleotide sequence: TGTGCCAGCAGCCCTTCGGACTTGGGTGAGCAGTTCTTC. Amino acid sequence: CASSPSDLGEQFF.

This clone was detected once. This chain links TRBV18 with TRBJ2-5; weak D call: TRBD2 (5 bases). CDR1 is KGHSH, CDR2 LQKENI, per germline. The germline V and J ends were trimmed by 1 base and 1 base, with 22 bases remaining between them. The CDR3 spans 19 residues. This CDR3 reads CASSPRSLAPPPIQETQYF. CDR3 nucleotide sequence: TGTGCCAGCTCACCACGGAGCCTAGCACCGCCTCCTATCCAAGAGACCCAGTACTTC.

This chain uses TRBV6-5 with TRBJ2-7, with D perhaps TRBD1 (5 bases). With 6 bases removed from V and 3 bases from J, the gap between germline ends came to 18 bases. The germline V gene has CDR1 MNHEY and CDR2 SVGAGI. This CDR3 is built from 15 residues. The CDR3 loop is CASSPTGQGDYEQYF. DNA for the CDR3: TGTGCCAGCAGCCCCACCGGGCAGGGTGACTACGAGCAGTACTTC.

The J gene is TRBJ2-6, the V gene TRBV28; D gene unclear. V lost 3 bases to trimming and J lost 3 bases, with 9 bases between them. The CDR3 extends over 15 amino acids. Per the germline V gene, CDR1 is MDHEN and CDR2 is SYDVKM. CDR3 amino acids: CASSFPGGGANVLTF. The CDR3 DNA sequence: TGTGCCAGCAGTTTTCCGGGTGGTGGGGCCAACGTCCTGACTTTC.

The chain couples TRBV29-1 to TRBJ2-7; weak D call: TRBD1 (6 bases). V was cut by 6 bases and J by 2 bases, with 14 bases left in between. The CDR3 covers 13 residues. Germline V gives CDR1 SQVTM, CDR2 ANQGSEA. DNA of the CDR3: TGCAGCGTCTTCATCGACAGGCCCTACGAGCAGTACTTC. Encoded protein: CSVFIDRPYEQYF.

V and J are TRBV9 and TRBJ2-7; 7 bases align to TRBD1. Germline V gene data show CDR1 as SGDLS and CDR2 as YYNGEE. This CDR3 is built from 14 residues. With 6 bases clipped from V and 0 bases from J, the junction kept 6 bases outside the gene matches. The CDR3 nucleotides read TGTGCCAGCACCTCCCGGGACAGCTCCTACGAGCAGTACTTC. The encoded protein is CASTSRDSSYEQYF.

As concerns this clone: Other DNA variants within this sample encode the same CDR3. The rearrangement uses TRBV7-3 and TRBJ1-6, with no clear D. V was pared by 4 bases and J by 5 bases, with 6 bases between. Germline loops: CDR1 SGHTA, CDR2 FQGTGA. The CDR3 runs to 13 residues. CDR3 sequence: CASSSQNNSPLHF. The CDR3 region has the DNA TGTGCCAGCAGCTCTCAGAATAATTCACCCCTCCACTTT.

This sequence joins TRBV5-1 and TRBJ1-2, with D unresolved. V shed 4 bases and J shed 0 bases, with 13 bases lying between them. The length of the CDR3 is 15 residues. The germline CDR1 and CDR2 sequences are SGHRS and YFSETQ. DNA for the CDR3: TGCGCCAGCAGCCCCGGAGCGGGCTCTAACTATGGCTACACCTTC. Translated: CASSPGAGSNYGYTF.

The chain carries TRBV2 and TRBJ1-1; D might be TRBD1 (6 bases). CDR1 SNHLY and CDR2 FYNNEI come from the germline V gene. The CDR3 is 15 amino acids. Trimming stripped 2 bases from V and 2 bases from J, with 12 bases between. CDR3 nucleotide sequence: TGTGCCAGCAGTGAACGTCAGGGGAAAAACACTGAAGCTTTCTTT. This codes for CASSERQGKNTEAFF.

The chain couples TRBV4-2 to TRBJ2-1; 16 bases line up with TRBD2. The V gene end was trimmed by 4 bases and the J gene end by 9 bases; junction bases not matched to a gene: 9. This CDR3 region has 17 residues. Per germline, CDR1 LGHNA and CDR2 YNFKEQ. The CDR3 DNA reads TGTGCCAGCAGCCGGGGACTAGCGGGGGGGCCGGTAGGTGAGCAGTTCTTC. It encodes CASSRGLAGGPVGEQFF.

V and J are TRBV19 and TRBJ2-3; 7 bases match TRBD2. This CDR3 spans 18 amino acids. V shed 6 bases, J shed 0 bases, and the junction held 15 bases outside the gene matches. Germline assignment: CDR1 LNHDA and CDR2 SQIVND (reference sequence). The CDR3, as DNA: TGTGCCAGTAGCCGGGGTGGGAGGGGTACCAAGAGCACAGATACGCAGTATTTT. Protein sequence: CASSRGGRGTKSTDTQYF.

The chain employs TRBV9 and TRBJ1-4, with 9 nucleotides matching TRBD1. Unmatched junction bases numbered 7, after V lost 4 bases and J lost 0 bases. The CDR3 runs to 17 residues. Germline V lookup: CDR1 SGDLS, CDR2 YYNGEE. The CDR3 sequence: CASSPGQGTATNEKLFF. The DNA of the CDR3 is TGTGCCAGCAGCCCGGGACAGGGTACTGCAACTAATGAAAAACTGTTTTTT.

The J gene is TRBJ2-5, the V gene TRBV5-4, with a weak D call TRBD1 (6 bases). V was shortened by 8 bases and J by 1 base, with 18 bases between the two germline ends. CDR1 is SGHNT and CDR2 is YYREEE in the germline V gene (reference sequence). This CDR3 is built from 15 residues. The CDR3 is CASGAQPTGQETQYF. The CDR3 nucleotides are TGTGCCAGTGGTGCCCAACCGACAGGCCAAGAGACCCAGTACTTC.

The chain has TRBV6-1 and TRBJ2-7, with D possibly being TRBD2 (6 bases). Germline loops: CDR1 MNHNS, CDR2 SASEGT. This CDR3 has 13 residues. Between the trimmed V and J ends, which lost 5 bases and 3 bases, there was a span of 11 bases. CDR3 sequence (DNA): TGTGCCAGCAGTACCGGGGGATACTACGAGCAGTACTTC. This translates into CASSTGGYYEQYF.

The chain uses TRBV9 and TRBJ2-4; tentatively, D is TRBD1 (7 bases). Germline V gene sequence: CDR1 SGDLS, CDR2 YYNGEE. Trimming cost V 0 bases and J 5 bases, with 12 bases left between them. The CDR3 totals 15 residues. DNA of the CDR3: TGTGCCAGCAGCGTAGAGGGGGGACAGCAAAACATTCAGTACTTC. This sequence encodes CASSVEGGQQNIQYF.

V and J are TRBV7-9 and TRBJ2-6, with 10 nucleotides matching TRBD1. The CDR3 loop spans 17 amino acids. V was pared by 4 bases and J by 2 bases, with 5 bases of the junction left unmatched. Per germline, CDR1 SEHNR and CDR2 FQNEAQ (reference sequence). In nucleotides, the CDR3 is TGTGCCAGCAGCTCGGGACAGGGGAATACTGGGGCCAACGTCCTGACTTTC. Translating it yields CASSSGQGNTGANVLTF.

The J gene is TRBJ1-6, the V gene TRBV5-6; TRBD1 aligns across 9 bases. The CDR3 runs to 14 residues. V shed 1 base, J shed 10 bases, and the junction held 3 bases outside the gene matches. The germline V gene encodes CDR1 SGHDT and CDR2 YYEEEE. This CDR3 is CASSLQQGASPLHF. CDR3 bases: TGTGCCAGCAGCTTGCAACAGGGGGCCTCACCCCTCCACTTT.

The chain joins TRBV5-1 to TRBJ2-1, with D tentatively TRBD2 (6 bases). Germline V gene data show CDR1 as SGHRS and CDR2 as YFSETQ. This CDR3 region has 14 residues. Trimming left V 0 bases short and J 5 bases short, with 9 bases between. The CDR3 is CASSLGGEDNEQFF. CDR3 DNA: TGCGCCAGCAGCTTGGGCGGGGAAGACAATGAGCAGTTCTTC.

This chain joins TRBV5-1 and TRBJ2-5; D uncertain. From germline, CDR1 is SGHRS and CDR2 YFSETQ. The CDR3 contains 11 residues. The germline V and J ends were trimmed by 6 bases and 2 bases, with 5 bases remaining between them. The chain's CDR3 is CASTSQETQYF. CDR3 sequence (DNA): TGCGCCAGCACCAGTCAAGAGACCCAGTACTTC.

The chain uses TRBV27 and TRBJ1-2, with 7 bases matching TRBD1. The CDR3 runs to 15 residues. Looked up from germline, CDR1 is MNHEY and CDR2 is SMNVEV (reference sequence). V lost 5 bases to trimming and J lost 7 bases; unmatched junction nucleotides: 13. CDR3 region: CASSPRTGEVVGYTF. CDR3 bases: TGTGCCAGCAGTCCTCGAACAGGGGAAGTTGTTGGCTACACCTTC.

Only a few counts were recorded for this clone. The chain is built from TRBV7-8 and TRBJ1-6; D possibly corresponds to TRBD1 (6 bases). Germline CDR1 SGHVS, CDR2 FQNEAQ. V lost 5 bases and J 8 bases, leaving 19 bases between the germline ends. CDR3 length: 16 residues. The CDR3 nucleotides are TGTGCCAGCAGCCCGCGGACAGCAACCTCTTATTCACCCCTCCACTTT. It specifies CASSPRTATSYSPLHF.

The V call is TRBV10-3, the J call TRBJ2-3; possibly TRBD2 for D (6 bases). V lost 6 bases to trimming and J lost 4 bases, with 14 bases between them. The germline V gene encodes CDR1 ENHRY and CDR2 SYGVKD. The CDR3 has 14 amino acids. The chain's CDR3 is CAIRGGVEADTQYF. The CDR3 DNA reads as TGTGCCATCAGGGGAGGAGTAGAGGCAGATACGCAGTATTTT.

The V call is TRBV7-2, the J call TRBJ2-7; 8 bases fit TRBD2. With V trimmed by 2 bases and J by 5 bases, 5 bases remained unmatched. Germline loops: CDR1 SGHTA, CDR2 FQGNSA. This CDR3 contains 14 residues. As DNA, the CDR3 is TGTGCCAGCAGCTTAACGGGAGGGCCCGACGAGCAGTACTTC. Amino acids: CASSLTGGPDEQYF.

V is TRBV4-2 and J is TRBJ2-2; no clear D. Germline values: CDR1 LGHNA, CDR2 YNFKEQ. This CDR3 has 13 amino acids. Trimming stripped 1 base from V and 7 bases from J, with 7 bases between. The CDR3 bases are TGTGCCAGCAGCCAAGTATTGTTCGGGGAGCTGTTTTTT. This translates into CASSQVLFGELFF.

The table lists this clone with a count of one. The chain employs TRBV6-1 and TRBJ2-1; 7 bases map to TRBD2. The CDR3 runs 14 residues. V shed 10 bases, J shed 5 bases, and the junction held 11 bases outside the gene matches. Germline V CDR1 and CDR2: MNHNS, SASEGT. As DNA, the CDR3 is TGTGCCACCATGCTACCGGGAGGTAACAATGAGCAGTTCTTC. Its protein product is CATMLPGGNNEQFF.